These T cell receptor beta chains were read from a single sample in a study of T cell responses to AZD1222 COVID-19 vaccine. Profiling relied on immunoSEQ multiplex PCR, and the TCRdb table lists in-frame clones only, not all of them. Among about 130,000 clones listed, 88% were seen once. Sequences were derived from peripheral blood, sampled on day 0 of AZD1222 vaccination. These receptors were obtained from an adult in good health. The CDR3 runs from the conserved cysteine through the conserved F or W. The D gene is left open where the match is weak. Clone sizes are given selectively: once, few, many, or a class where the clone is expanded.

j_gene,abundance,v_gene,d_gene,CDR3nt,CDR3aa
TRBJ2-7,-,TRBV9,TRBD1,TGTGCCAGCAGCCCCGGACAGGGAAAATCCTACGAGCAGTACTTC,CASSPGQGKSYEQYF
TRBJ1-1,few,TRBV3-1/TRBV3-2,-,TGTGCCAGCAGTAGGACGAGGGAAGGTGAAGCTTTCTTT,CASSRTREGEAFF
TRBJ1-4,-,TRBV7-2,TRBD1,TGTGCCAGCAGCTTAAGGACAGGGGAAAAACTGTTTTTT,CASSLRTGEKLFF
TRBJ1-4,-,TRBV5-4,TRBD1,TGTGCCAGCAGCTGGGGACAGCCTGCAACTAATGAAAAACTGTTTTTT,CASSWGQPATNEKLFF
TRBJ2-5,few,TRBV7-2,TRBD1,TGTGCCAGCAGCTTCGGGACAGGACAAGAGACCCAGTACTTC,CASSFGTGQETQYF
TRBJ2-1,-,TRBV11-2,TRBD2,TGTGCCAGCAGCTTCGGTGGGAGGGCCGACTACAATGAGCAGTTCTTC,CASSFGGRADYNEQFF
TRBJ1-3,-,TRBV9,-,TGTGCCAGCAGCAACGAACCCTCCTCTGGAAACACCATATATTTT,CASSNEPSSGNTIYF
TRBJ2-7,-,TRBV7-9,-,TGTGCCAGCAGCCTAGCTAGTGACGAGCAGTACTTC,CASSLASDEQYF
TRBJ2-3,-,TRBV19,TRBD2,TGTGCCAGTAGTCCCTCGGGGGGTCACACAGATACGCAGTATTTT,CASSPSGGHTDTQYF
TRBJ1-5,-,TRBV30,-,TGTGCCTGGAGTAGGTTCCTTAGCAATCAGCCCCAGCATTTT,CAWSRFLSNQPQHF
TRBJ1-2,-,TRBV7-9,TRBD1,TGTGCCAGCAGCTCGGGGGACAGGTTCTATGGCTACACCTTC,CASSSGDRFYGYTF
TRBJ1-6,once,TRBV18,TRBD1,TGTGCCAGCTCACCGACGGACAGGGGAGGATCACCCCTCCACTTT,CASSPTDRGGSPLHF
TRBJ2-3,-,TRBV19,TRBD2,TGTGCCAGTAGTAGACTAGCGGAGCCCACAGATACGCAGTATTTT,CASSRLAEPTDTQYF
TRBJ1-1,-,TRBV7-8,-,TGTGCCAGCAGCTTAGGACAAATGAACACTGAAGCTTTCTTT,CASSLGQMNTEAFF
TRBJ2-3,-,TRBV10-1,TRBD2,TGCGCCAGCAGTTCCGCTAGCGGGGGCCCAACTAGCACAGATACGCAGTATTTT,CASSSASGGPTSTDTQYF
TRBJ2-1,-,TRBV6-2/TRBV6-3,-,TGTGCCAGCAGTTACCTGGTAGGGCAGTTCTTC,CASSYLVGQFF
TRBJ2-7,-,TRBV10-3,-,TGTGCCATCAGTCCCGGTCGGTCCTCCTACGAGCAGTACTTC,CAISPGRSSYEQYF
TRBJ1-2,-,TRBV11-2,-,TGTGCCAGCAGCTTAGGGCTGGGGAAGGGGTATGGCTACACCTTC,CASSLGLGKGYGYTF
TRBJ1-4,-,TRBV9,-,TGTGCCAGCAGCGTAGCTTTGGGGGAAAAACTGTTTTTT,CASSVALGEKLFF